This T cell receptor (beta chain) emerged from a study of blood T cells in healthy people across ages. This clonotype has only a few counts. Its specificity is not known. Then a second PCR, running about 7 to 11 cycles, was carried out with a sample-barcoded 5' primer and a J-beta primer mix. TCRdb recomputed calls from the 5' RACE reads with MiXCR, one row per CDR3 protein. The table shows 1.2 million to 1.5 million distinct CDR3 sequences, with around 59% occurring only once. Overall study results and limits: Researchers judged that diversity estimates from one million T cells fell short of true values. Older individuals had lower TCR beta diversity per million T cells (the decline was roughly linear).

CDR3 length equals 14 residues. Per germline, CDR1 SGHAT and CDR2 FQDESV (reference sequence). Trimming took 1 base from V and 8 from J, leaving 14 bases between them. Sequencing was done on a sample of blood. The sequence was collected from a man aged 18 to 35 in good health. The rearrangement links TRBV11-1 to TRBJ1-2; weak D call: TRBD1 (6 bases). CDR3: CASSLDGTLLGYTF. CDR3 DNA: TGTGCCAGCAGCTTAGATGGGACACTCCTCGGCTACACCTTC.